What follows are 24 T cell receptor beta chains derived from one specimen sequenced in a study of blood T cell repertoires in COVID-19. The repertoire was sequenced with immunoSEQ multiplex PCR; TCRdb's copy has only in-frame clones and lacks some. The table lists 400,000 or so clones, 70% to 90% of them singletons, with roughly 0.76% in the top ten. Sequencing input: peripheral blood. These receptors all stem from a young man with COVID-19, enrolled during active disease.

The chain joins TRBV29-1 to TRBJ1-4, with D possibly being TRBD1 (6 bases). The CDR3 contains 12 residues. V was trimmed by 7 bases and J by 4 bases, leaving 10 bases between them. The V gene's germline CDR1 is SQVTM and CDR2 ANQGSEA. The CDR3 is CSGGQSNEKLFF. The DNA for the CDR3 is TGCAGCGGGGGACAAAGTAATGAAAAACTGTTTTTT.

The chain joins TRBV18 to TRBJ1-1; D is uncertain. Between the trimmed V and J ends, which lost 4 bases and 1 base, there was a span of 4 bases. Germline assignment: CDR1 KGHSH and CDR2 LQKENI. This CDR3 region has 12 residues. CDR3 DNA: TGTGCCAGCTCACGAGAGAACACTGAAGCTTTCTTT. Amino acid sequence: CASSRENTEAFF.

The genes are TRBV6-6 and TRBJ2-2, with 12 bases aligning to TRBD2. CDR1 is MNHNY, CDR2 SVGAGI, per germline (reference sequence). This CDR3 has 16 amino acids. After removal of 5 bases from V and 5 bases from J, the junction contained 6 bases not matched to a gene. Written as DNA, the CDR3 is TGTGCCAGCAGTAATTCCGGGACTAGCGGGACCGGGGAGCTGTTTTTT. Protein product: CASSNSGTSGTGELFF.

The chain couples TRBV19 to TRBJ1-2; 9 bases are a match to TRBD1. V trimming: 7 bases; J trimming: 7 bases; junction bases outside the gene matches: 16. Germline-derived CDR1 and CDR2 are LNHDA and SQIVND (reference sequence). The CDR3 totals 16 residues. Here the CDR3 DNA reads TGTGCCAGTACCACCTCTCTTGGGACAGGGAAAAGTGGCTACACCTTC. Encoded protein: CASTTSLGTGKSGYTF.

Only one count was recorded for this clone. V usage is TRBV10-3 and J usage is TRBJ2-3; D call uncertain. This CDR3 comprises 14 residues. The germline V and J ends were trimmed by 1 base and 3 bases, with 8 bases remaining between them. Germline V gene lookup returns CDR1 ENHRY and CDR2 SYGVKD. The CDR3 DNA reads as TGTGCCATCAGTGAGTTTAGTCTGACAGATACGCAGTATTTT. This encodes CAISEFSLTDTQYF.

This clone is a singleton in its sample. The V call is TRBV19, the J call TRBJ1-1; D is unclear. Between the trimmed V and J ends, which lost 3 bases and 0 bases, there was a span of 14 bases. The CDR3 has 16 amino acids. Germline V lookup: CDR1 LNHDA, CDR2 SQIVND (reference sequence). CDR3 nucleotide sequence: TGTGCCAGTAGTATTAGGTCGGCAGGCTTGAACACTGAAGCTTTCTTT. This codes for CASSIRSAGLNTEAFF.

The rearrangement joins TRBV5-1 to TRBJ2-2; D possibly corresponds to TRBD2 (6 bases). Per the germline V gene, CDR1 is SGHRS and CDR2 is YFSETQ. The CDR3 spans 17 residues. V gave up 2 bases and J gave up 5 bases, with 19 bases separating them. CDR3 region: CASSLRPLGGSTGELFF. The CDR3 nucleotides read TGCGCCAGCAGCTTAAGACCCCTCGGGGGTTCTACCGGGGAGCTGTTTTTT. The full variable domain, rest sourced from reference TRBV5-1 and TRBJ2-2, is KAGVTQTPRYLIKTRGQQVTLSCSPISGHRSVSWYQQTPGQGLQFLFEYFSETQRNKGNFPGRFSGRQFSNSRSEMNVSTLELGDSALYLCASSLRPLGGSTGELFFGEGSRLTVL.

The chain recombines TRBV6-5 with TRBJ2-7, with TRBD2 matching 7 bases. Germline trimming cut 6 bases from V and 4 bases from J; bases unmatched to any gene: 6. From germline, CDR1 is MNHEY and CDR2 SVGAGI. CDR3 length equals 13 residues. CDR3 protein: CASRGGPGYEQYF. In DNA, the CDR3 is TGTGCCAGCAGGGGAGGGCCCGGATACGAGCAGTACTTC.

The rearrangement joins TRBV5-1 to TRBJ2-7, with TRBD2 identical over 8 bases. This CDR3 spans 15 amino acids. Germline CDR1 SGHRS, CDR2 YFSETQ. Trimming removed 3 bases from V and 3 bases from J; junction bases left unmatched: 8. The CDR3 spells CASSSPGLGIYEQYF. DNA for the CDR3: TGCGCCAGCAGCTCCCCGGGACTAGGGATCTACGAGCAGTACTTC.

The V gene is TRBV2, the J gene TRBJ2-5; no definite D call. CDR1 and CDR2 from the germline V gene are SNHLY and FYNNEI. There are 13 residues in the CDR3. V shed 7 bases and J shed 1 base, with 10 bases lying between them. CDR3 nucleotides: TGTGCCAGCACCACTCACCCCCAAGAGACCCAGTACTTC. Residues: CASTTHPQETQYF.

This clone was seen only a few times. The chain carries TRBV19 and TRBJ1-6; D ambiguous. Germline-derived CDR1 and CDR2 are LNHDA and SQIVND (reference sequence). The CDR3 covers 15 residues. The V end was cut by 7 bases, the J end by 7 bases, with 17 bases between. CDR3 DNA: TGTGCCAGTAAGGTCGAGGGAGTTCGGAATTCACCCCTCCACTTT. The encoded protein is CASKVEGVRNSPLHF.

This chain joins TRBV6-6 and TRBJ1-6; D is ambiguous. CDR3 length: 16 amino acids. The germline V gene has CDR1 MNHNY and CDR2 SVGAGI (reference sequence). Between the trimmed V and J ends, which lost 0 bases and 10 bases, there was a span of 16 bases. This CDR3 reads CASSYSMAGTRSPLHF. For the CDR3, the DNA is TGTGCCAGCAGTTACTCGATGGCAGGAACGAGATCACCCCTCCACTTT.

The V and J genes are TRBV19 and TRBJ2-1; TRBD2 aligns across 7 bases. This CDR3 is 19 amino acids long. From germline, CDR1 is LNHDA and CDR2 SQIVND (reference sequence). Trimming took 1 base from V and 4 from J; bases not matched to a gene: 16. CDR3 nucleotides: TGTGCCAGTAGTATAGTAGCGGGCGAGATTTTCATCGGGTACAATGAGCAGTTCTTC. Protein product: CASSIVAGEIFIGYNEQFF.

The chain joins TRBV5-4 to TRBJ2-7; 7 bases are a match to TRBD1. The CDR3 spans 14 residues. Trimming removed 1 base from V and 0 bases from J; junction bases left unmatched: 1. Germline values: CDR1 SGHNT, CDR2 YYREEE (reference sequence). In nucleotides, the CDR3 is TGTGCCAGCAGCTTGTGGGACAGCTCCTACGAGCAGTACTTC. It specifies CASSLWDSSYEQYF. Full variable domain (rest looked up from reference TRBV5-4 and TRBJ2-7): ETGVTQSPTHLIKTRGQQVTLRCSSQSGHNTVSWYQQALGQGPQFIFQYYREEENGRGNFPPRFSGLQFPNYSSELNVNALELDDSALYLCASSLWDSSYEQYFGPGTRLTVT.

The CDR3 coding sequence is TGTGCCAGCAGCTTTGATGCGGGAGGAGGTTGGGGGCTAGAGACCCAGTACTTC. It specifies CASSFDAGGGWGLETQYF. The chain uses TRBV5-6 and TRBJ2-5; 8 bases align to TRBD2. The V and J ends lost 2 bases and 4 bases, in that order; junction bases with no gene match: 16. The CDR3 is 18 residues long. Germline CDR1 and CDR2: SGHDT and YYEEEE.

The rearrangement links TRBV2 to TRBJ2-2; TRBD2 matches 12 bases. The J segment lost 4 bases and the V segment lost 6 bases, leaving 9 bases of the junction unmatched. Germline V gives CDR1 SNHLY, CDR2 FYNNEI. The CDR3 runs 17 residues. CDR3 region: CASRDHTSGRPTGELFF. The CDR3, as DNA: TGTGCCAGCAGAGACCATACTAGCGGGAGGCCCACCGGGGAGCTGTTTTTT.

V usage is TRBV3-1 (or the pseudogene TRBV3-2) and J usage is TRBJ1-1; no clear D gene. Trimming took 0 bases from V and 7 from J, leaving 6 bases between them. Germline V gene data show CDR1 as LGHDT and CDR2 as YNNKEL (reference sequence). CDR3 size: 12 residues. DNA of the CDR3: TGTGCCAGCAGCCAAGATTTGCGTGAAGCTTTCTTT. The encoded protein is CASSQDLREAFF.

This sequence joins TRBV18 and TRBJ2-6; weak D call: TRBD1 (7 bases). CDR3 length: 18 residues. Germline values: CDR1 KGHSH, CDR2 LQKENI. V dropped 1 base and J dropped 0 bases, with 13 bases sitting between them. The CDR3 spells CASSPRGGGNSGANVLTF. In DNA, the CDR3 is TGTGCCAGCTCACCACGAGGAGGGGGCAACTCTGGGGCCAACGTCCTGACTTTC.

This chain connects TRBV6-5 to TRBJ1-1, with 7 bases matching TRBD1. The CDR3 spans 15 residues. Trimming took 0 bases from V and 1 from J; bases not matched to a gene: 2. Looked up from germline, CDR1 is MNHEY and CDR2 is SVGAGI. CDR3 in DNA: TGTGCCAGCAGTTACTCGAGACAGGGGAACACTGAAGCTTTCTTT. It translates to CASSYSRQGNTEAFF.

The J gene is TRBJ2-7, the V gene TRBV19; perhaps TRBD2 as D (6 bases). Trimming pared 1 base from V and 3 bases from J, leaving 10 bases between. CDR3 length: 14 amino acids. Germline lookup yields CDR1 LNHDA and CDR2 SQIVND (reference sequence). In DNA, the CDR3 is TGTGCCAGTAGTATAGGATCCGGGGGCTACGAGCAGTACTTC. Its protein is CASSIGSGGYEQYF.

The V and J genes are TRBV7-3 and TRBJ2-7; possible D gene TRBD1, 5 bases. Germline V lookup: CDR1 SGHTA, CDR2 FQGTGA. V lost 2 bases to trimming and J lost 3 bases, with 8 bases between them. The length of the CDR3 is 13 residues. The CDR3 nucleotides are TGTGCCAGCAGCTTAGGTACAGGCTACGAGCAGTACTTC. This translates into CASSLGTGYEQYF.

The V call is TRBV10-2, the J call TRBJ2-7, with D perhaps TRBD2 (5 bases). Germline V gives CDR1 WSHSY, CDR2 SAAADI. There are 15 residues in the CDR3. V was cut by 4 bases and J by 2 bases, with 15 bases left in between. The CDR3 is CASSAGTLNAYEQYF. The CDR3 DNA reads as TGCGCCAGCAGTGCGGGAACCCTGAATGCCTACGAGCAGTACTTC.

The chain has TRBV19 and TRBJ1-6; D is ambiguous. There are 17 residues in the CDR3. The ends were cut back, 4 bases at V and 0 bases at J, with 13 bases in the middle. Germline V lookup: CDR1 LNHDA, CDR2 SQIVND (reference sequence). The CDR3: CASSTADWSSYNSPLHF. DNA of the CDR3: TGTGCCAGTAGTACCGCGGACTGGAGCTCCTATAATTCACCCCTCCACTTT.

The rearrangement joins TRBV6-5 to TRBJ1-2; TRBD1 agrees at 7 bases. Germline trimming cut 7 bases from V and 8 bases from J; bases unmatched to any gene: 16. The germline V gene has CDR1 MNHEY and CDR2 SVGAGI. CDR3 length equals 15 residues. CDR3 sequence: CASTPLSGGKRGYTF. The CDR3 nucleotides read TGTGCCAGCACCCCGTTATCAGGGGGAAAGAGAGGCTACACCTTC.